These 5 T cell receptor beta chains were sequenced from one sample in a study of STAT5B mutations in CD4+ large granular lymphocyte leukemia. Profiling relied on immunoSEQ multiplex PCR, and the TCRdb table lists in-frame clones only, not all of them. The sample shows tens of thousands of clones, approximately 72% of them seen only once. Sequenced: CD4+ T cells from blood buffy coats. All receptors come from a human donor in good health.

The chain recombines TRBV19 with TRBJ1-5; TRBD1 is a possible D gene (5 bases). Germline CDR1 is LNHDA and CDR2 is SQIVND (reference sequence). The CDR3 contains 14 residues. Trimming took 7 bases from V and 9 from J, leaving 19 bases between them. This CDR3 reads CASTLEGLGSPQHF. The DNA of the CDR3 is TGTGCCAGTACCTTGGAGGGACTTGGTTCGCCCCAGCATTTT.

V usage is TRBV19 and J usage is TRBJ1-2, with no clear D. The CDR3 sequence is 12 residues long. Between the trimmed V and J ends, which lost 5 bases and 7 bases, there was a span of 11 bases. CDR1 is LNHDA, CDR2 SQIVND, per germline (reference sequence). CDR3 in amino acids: CASSVPVLGYTF. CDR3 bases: TGTGCCAGTAGTGTACCTGTCCTTGGCTACACCTTC.

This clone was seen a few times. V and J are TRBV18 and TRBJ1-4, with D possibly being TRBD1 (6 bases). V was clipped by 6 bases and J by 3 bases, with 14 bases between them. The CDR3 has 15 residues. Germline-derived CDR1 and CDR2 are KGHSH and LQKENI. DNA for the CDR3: TGTGCCAGCTCTACTCGGGACAACCCTAATGAAAAACTGTTTTTT. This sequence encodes CASSTRDNPNEKLFF.

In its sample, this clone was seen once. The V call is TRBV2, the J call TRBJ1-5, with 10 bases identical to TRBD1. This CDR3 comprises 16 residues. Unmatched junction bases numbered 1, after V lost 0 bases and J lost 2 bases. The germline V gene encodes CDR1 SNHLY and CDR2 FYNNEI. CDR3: CASSEAGTGGNQPQHF. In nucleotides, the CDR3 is TGTGCCAGCAGTGAAGCAGGGACAGGGGGCAATCAGCCCCAGCATTTT.

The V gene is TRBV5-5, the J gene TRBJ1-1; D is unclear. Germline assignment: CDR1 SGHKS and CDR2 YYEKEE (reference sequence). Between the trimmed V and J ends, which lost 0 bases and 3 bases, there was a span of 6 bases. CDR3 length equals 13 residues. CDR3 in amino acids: CASSLATYTEAFF. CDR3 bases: TGTGCCAGCAGCTTGGCGACGTACACTGAAGCTTTCTTT.